These 5 T cell receptor beta chains share one sample of origin, sequenced in a study of shared clonotypes between healthy human individuals. Method: immunoSEQ multiplex PCR; TCRdb's copy keeps in-frame clones and lacks some. The data hold some 900,000 clones, with 76% observed a single time. The material sequenced was memory CD4+ T cells sorted from blood. Subset indicated: CD45RA-negative fraction. The origin of the receptors is a man between 18 and 29 years old in good health.

The chain carries TRBV1 and TRBJ2-2; no check of the table's D call, TRBD1, against the DNA was made. TRBV1 is labeled a pseudogene. This CDR3 spans 15 amino acids. Here the CDR3 DNA reads TGCACCAGCAGCCTCAGTGGGCCCAACACCGGGGAGCTGTTTTTT. This gives the protein CTSSLSGPNTGELFF.

The chain joins TRBV5-1 to TRBJ1-1; D is perhaps TRBD1 (5 bases). Trimming shortened V by 3 bases and J by 1 base, and 13 bases separated the two germline ends. The CDR3 length is 15 residues. The germline gives CDR1 SGHRS, CDR2 YFSETQ. The CDR3 sequence: CASSSSGFQNTEAFF. CDR3 in DNA: TGCGCCAGCAGCTCATCAGGGTTCCAGAACACTGAAGCTTTCTTT.

The chain employs TRBV7-9 and TRBJ2-1; D possibly corresponds to TRBD2 (5 bases). This CDR3 contains 14 residues. The germline CDR1 and CDR2 sequences are SEHNR and FQNEAQ (reference sequence). V gave up 1 base and J gave up 9 bases, with 13 bases separating them. This chain's CDR3 is CASSLVESGIEQFF. In nucleotides, the CDR3 is TGTGCCAGCAGCTTAGTAGAATCGGGGATTGAGCAGTTCTTC.

There are a few counts of this clone. CDR3 sequence: CASSQSGQEIGNTIYF. The CDR3 nucleotides read TGCGCCAGCAGTCAAAGTGGTCAGGAGATTGGAAACACCATATATTTT. J is TRBJ1-3 and V is TRBV23-1; no firm D call. TRBV23-1 is filed as an ORF, its function uncertain. V gave up 2 bases and J gave up 3 bases, with 14 bases separating them. The CDR3 sequence is 16 residues long.

The chain is built from TRBV7-2 and TRBJ2-5; D call uncertain. Germline V gene sequence: CDR1 SGHTA, CDR2 FQGNSA. The CDR3 is made up of 18 amino acids. V was clipped by 2 bases and J by 4 bases, with 23 bases between them. In DNA form, the CDR3 reads TGTGCCAGCAGCTTAAGTTACTCCGGCAGTAGGACGGGAGAGACCCAGTACTTC. It is translated as CASSLSYSGSRTGETQYF.